This T cell receptor beta chain stems from a study of blood T cell repertoires in COVID-19. Study at large: Collection of acute and convalescent COVID-19 samples took place in the United States, Italy and Spain. PBMCs, B-cell-depleted T cells, or T cells were the source of the cDNA or gDNA that made up the material.

Under the authors' procedure: Amplification of reference gene primers was used by the study to estimate nucleated cell counts. Sequencing was performed with immunoSEQ multiplex PCR; in TCRdb, only in-frame clones are kept and a portion is missing. V and J calls and clone size come straight from that table; D and trimming were deduced from the DNA. The sample has roughly 440,000 clones; about nine tenths are singletons. The germline CDR1 and CDR2 sequences are LGHDT and YNNKEL (reference sequence). The ends were cut back, 4 bases at V and 2 bases at J, with 13 bases in the middle. The CDR3 is 15 amino acids. Seattle's cohort entered during active infection and was followed longitudinally.

Sequencing was carried out using peripheral blood. The receptor was derived from a woman aged 50 to 60 with COVID-19, enrolled during active disease. This sequence joins TRBV3-1 (or the pseudogene TRBV3-2) and TRBJ2-3; D call uncertain. In nucleotides, the CDR3 is TGTGCCAGCAGCCCCGCACGGGTGAACACAGATACGCAGTATTTT. Translating gives CASSPARVNTDTQYF.